Shown below are 5 T cell receptor beta chains from a single sample sequenced in a study of blood T cells in healthy people across ages (dated by TCRdb to between 2014 and 2016). Library prep was done by 5' RACE. For sequencing, an Illumina HiSeq 2500 was employed. The second PCR ran for roughly 6 to 11 cycles and used a J-beta primer mix along with a sample-barcoded 5' primer. Using fastp at Q25 and MiXCR, TCRdb reprocessed the public reads and kept productive beta chains. Each record represents a unique CDR3 protein, reported with the most common genes and DNA among its rows. Counted in this sample were over 700,000 distinct CDR3 sequences; roughly 25% of them appeared once. The ten largest clones capture 8% to 10% of the sample. The same specimen was also included in a second study, on T cells of mothers and their children.

The sample was blood. The receptors originated from a boy aged 10-17 years in good health.

The chain couples TRBV3-1 to TRBJ2-5; possibly TRBD1 or TRBD2 for D (5 bases each). Germline V lookup: CDR1 LGHDT, CDR2 YNNKEL (reference sequence). V was pared by 1 base and J by 5 bases, with 11 bases between. The CDR3 length is 14 residues. This chain's CDR3 is CASSQGWGTETQYF. DNA for the CDR3: TGTGCCAGCAGCCAAGGGTGGGGGACCGAGACCCAGTACTTC.

This clonotype was detected a few times. The chain combines TRBV14 with TRBJ2-6; D is unclear. Trimming took 2 bases from V and 1 from J, leaving 3 bases between them. The CDR3 contains 14 residues. Per germline, CDR1 SGHDN and CDR2 FVKESK. The CDR3 loop reads CASSQMSGANVLTF. In DNA form, the CDR3 reads TGTGCCAGCAGCCAAATGTCTGGGGCCAACGTCCTGACTTTC.

V gene TRBV5-1 combines with J gene TRBJ1-2, with D perhaps matching TRBD1 (6 bases). The CDR3 runs 15 residues. The V end was cut by 4 bases, the J end by 2 bases, with 15 bases between. Germline lookup yields CDR1 SGHRS and CDR2 YFSETQ. The CDR3 sequence is CASSDGQGINYGYTF. CDR3 nucleotides: TGCGCCAGCAGCGACGGGCAGGGGATAAACTATGGCTACACCTTC.

This clonotype turned up a few times. J is TRBJ2-5 and V is TRBV11-2; no clear D gene. V was shortened by 2 bases and J by 4 bases, with 17 bases between the two germline ends. This CDR3 comprises 16 residues. Per germline, CDR1 SGHAT and CDR2 FQNNGV. The CDR3 reads CASSLMSPELPETQYF. CDR3 in DNA: TGTGCCAGCAGCTTAATGTCCCCGGAGCTTCCAGAGACCCAGTACTTC.

The rearrangement links TRBV2 to TRBJ2-5; D not resolved. The J call may be wrong; the DNA end is better matched by TRBJ2-1. CDR3 size: 14 residues. Germline assignment: CDR1 SNHLY and CDR2 FYNNEI. CDR3 coding DNA: TGTGCCAGCAGTGAAGAATCTTTGGCGAGAGTGCAGTTCTTC. It is translated as CASSEESLARVQFF.